This entry is about one TCR beta chain. This clone has only one observation. What antigen it recognizes has not been identified. Nothing much larger sits one base from this clone, and base qualities are not available. This sample is part of a study of blood T cell repertoires in COVID-19 (dated by TCRdb to about 2020). About the full investigation: Collaborator samples came from the United States, Italy and Spain and covered acute and convalescent phases of COVID-19. The prospective study material was composed of cDNA or gDNA derived from T cells, B-cell-depleted T cells, or PBMCs. Deeply sampled blood TCRbeta repertoires from subjects exposed to, actively infected with, or recovered from COVID-19 were included in the dataset. The repertoires were made available in a free public database intended to serve as a resource for research on the immune response to SARS-CoV-2. Samples were obtained from the ongoing ImmuneRACE study (first 160 participants) and from 1,254 subjects provided by 6 global collaborators. Sample metadata almost always included a de-identified subject ID, COVID-19 status, age in years and sex. Where available, HLA class I and class II types were obtained from metadata supplied by the sample provider rather than from assay-based typing. Broad study findings and their caveats: The amount of clinical and demographic metadata varied by source and participant and was provided uncurated.

In the prospective study, participants were about 18 to 90 years old, resided in about 25 geographic areas of the United States, and were enrolled through a virtual design. In the prospective study, cohorts were assigned on the basis of participant-reported clinical history obtained from a screening survey and a study questionnaire. In the prospective study, mobile phlebotomists collected whole blood, serum and a nasopharyngeal or oropharyngeal swab from each participant. Participants in the prospective study had the option to provide additional blood draws and questionnaires over a roughly 2-month period. Blood samples from the prospective study were shipped frozen or at room temperature prior to DNA extraction. From cysteine to phenylalanine, the CDR3 is 15 amino acids long. CDR3 DNA is the only sequence kept; it has 45 bases, read in frame from the first base. CDR1 and CDR2 are drawn from the germline V gene: MNHEY, SVGAGI. Trimming at the junction amounts to 6 bases on V and 2 bases on J, and the germline ends lie 16 bases apart.

TCRbeta CDR3 regions were amplified from genomic DNA using the immunoSEQ Assay, a bias-controlled multiplex PCR. Regarding the original processing steps: Nucleated cell counts per sample were estimated from amplification of reference gene primers within the assay. To quantify the absolute abundance of each unique TCRbeta CDR3 rearrangement, sequence reads were collapsed and filtered. For each sample, productive Simpson clonality was calculated as the square root of Simpson's diversity index across productive rearrangements. Held by TCRdb, this immuneACCESS table contains in-frame sequences only and omits some clones. Under half of the omission traces to an unresolved V gene where checked; the cause of the rest is unknown. V and J calls and clone size are those listed in that table; D and trimming were worked out from the DNA. The sample profile shows a few hundred thousand clones; 80% of them were found once. The top ten hold about 4% of the sample.

The specimen was PBMCs or T cells enriched from blood (not recorded which). The source of this sequence is a man aged 25-45 years with acute COVID-19. The chain was built from TRBV6-5 and TRBJ1-2; the best D guess is TRBD1, with 5 bases matching. The bases read TGTGCCAGCAGCCTCAAGACAGCGTCAAACTATGGCTACACCTTC. The translation is CASSLKTASNYGYTF.